One sample yielded the 3 T cell receptor beta chains listed below, sequenced in a study of cytomegalovirus exposure and HLA in healthy donors. PCR was performed using 60 Vbeta and 13 Jbeta primers. Clones were sequenced by immunoSEQ multiplex PCR, and TCRdb holds only the in-frame ones, with some missing. The repertoire has roughly 170,000 clones, around 80% of them found once; the top ten carry roughly 1.4%. Input material: PBMCs. These receptors all come from a woman in her twenties or thirties in good health and CMV-seropositive.

The chain carries TRBV12-2 and TRBJ2-7; the table gives TRBD1 as D, unverified against the DNA. TRBV12-2 is flagged as a pseudogene. The CDR3 loop spans 14 amino acids. The CDR3 here is CASRLGRGPYEQYF. The DNA of the CDR3 is TGTGCAAGTCGCTTAGGTAGGGGCCCCTACGAGCAGTACTTC.

The chain couples TRBV5-1 to TRBJ2-7; 10 bases map to TRBD2. The V and J ends lost 4 bases and 1 base, in that order; junction bases with no gene match: 8. The V gene's germline CDR1 is SGHRS and CDR2 YFSETQ. CDR3 size: 16 residues. The CDR3 DNA is TGCGCCAGCAGCCGGACTAGCGGAGGGGGTTCCTACGAGCAGTACTTC. Translating it yields CASSRTSGGGSYEQYF.

The chain carries TRBV28 and TRBJ2-1; 10 nucleotides match TRBD2. V was pared by 6 bases and J by 5 bases, with 7 bases of the junction left unmatched. Germline assignment: CDR1 MDHEN and CDR2 SYDVKM. This CDR3 has 15 amino acids. This CDR3 is CASSLLAGLDNEQFF. The CDR3 DNA sequence: TGTGCCAGCAGCCTACTAGCGGGACTCGACAATGAGCAGTTCTTC.